The clone carrying this T cell receptor beta chain has more than one count but fewer than ten. Repertoires were generated with immunoSEQ multiplex PCR, while TCRdb's copy carries only in-frame clones and drops some. The sample lists fewer than 110,000 clones; about 89% were seen once. The sample belongs to a study of control samples from healthy donors and cancer patients. V lost 2 bases and J lost 3; bases outside the gene matches: 7. Germline lookup yields CDR1 MNHEY and CDR2 SVGAGI. The length of the CDR3 is 15 residues. The rearrangement uses TRBV6-5 and TRBJ2-7; 7 positions match TRBD1. The sample was PBMCs. The receptor's source is a man in his fifties or sixties with lung cancer. CDR3 protein: CASSYNRGPGYEQYF. The CDR3 bases are TGTGCCAGCAGTTACAACAGGGGACCAGGCTACGAGCAGTACTTC.